The following is a TCR beta chain sequence with its context. The V end lost 0 bases, the J end lost 3 bases, and 8 bases lay between the germline ends. The V gene's germline CDR1 is SEHNR and CDR2 FQNEAQ (reference sequence). This CDR3 spans 14 amino acids. These data originate in a study of patients and donors after allogeneic stem cell transplantation. TCRdb re-analysed the RT-PCR reads in MiXCR, keeping a single row per CDR3 protein. The table has about 960,000 distinct CDR3 sequences, around 17% seen once. The chain uses TRBV7-9 and TRBJ1-2; D ambiguous. The sequence derives from a human donor who was either an allogeneic HSCT recipient or a stem cell or donor lymphocyte infusion donor (not recorded which). It is not recorded whose cells these are; they may come from a transplant donor. Sequenced: blood, either unsorted or a sorted T cell fraction (not recorded which). Here the CDR3 reads CASSLASVYYGYTF. CDR3 nucleotide sequence: TGTGCCAGCAGCTTAGCCTCGGTATACTATGGCTACACCTTC.